The sequence of this TCR beta chain was determined in a study of blood T cell repertoires in COVID-19. Study context: From T cells, B-cell-depleted T cells, or PBMCs came the material, which was cDNA or gDNA.

Sequencing used immunoSEQ multiplex PCR; TCRdb keeps in-frame clones, though not all of them. The sample holds about 47,000 clones, 82% seen once. Germline-derived CDR1 and CDR2 are SGHAT and FQDESV (reference sequence). This CDR3 contains 16 residues. V was trimmed by 1 base and J by 5 bases, leaving 17 bases between them. The material sequenced was peripheral blood. The gene calls are TRBV11-1 and TRBJ2-5; D unresolved. The receptor was derived from a human donor with acute or convalescent COVID-19. The donor label of this sample is uncertain. The CDR3 sequence is CASSLVPKKLMETQYF. DNA for the CDR3: TGTGCCAGCAGCTTAGTTCCCAAAAAACTCATGGAGACCCAGTACTTC.